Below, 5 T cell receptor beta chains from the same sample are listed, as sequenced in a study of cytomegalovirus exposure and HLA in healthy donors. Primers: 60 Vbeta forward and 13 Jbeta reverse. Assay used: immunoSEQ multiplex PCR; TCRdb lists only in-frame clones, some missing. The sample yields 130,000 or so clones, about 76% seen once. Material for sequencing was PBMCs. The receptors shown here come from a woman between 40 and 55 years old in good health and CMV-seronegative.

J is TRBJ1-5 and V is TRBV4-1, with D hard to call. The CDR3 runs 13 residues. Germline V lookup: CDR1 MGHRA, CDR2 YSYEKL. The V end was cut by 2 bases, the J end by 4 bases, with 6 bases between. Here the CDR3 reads CASSQQANQPQHF. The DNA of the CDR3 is TGCGCCAGCAGCCAACAGGCGAATCAGCCCCAGCATTTT.

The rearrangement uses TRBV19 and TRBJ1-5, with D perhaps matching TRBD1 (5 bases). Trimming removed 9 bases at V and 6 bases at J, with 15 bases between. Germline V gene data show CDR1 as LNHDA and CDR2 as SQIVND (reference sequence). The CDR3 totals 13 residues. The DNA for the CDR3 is TGTGCCAGCAGACAGAAATCCGTTCAGCCCCAGCATTTT. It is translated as CASRQKSVQPQHF. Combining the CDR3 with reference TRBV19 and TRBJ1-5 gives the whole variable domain DGGITQSPKYLFRKEGQNVTLSCEQNLNHDAMYWYRQDPGQGLRLIYYSQIVNDFQKGDIAEGYSVSREKKESFPLTVTSAQKNPTAFYLCASRQKSVQPQHFGDGTRLSIL.

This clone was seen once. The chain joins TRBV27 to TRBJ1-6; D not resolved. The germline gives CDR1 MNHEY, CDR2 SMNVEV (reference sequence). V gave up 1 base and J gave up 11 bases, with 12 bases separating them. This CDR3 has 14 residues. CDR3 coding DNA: TGTGCCAGCAGTTTATATATGGAGGGTCCACCCCTCCACTTT. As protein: CASSLYMEGPPLHF.

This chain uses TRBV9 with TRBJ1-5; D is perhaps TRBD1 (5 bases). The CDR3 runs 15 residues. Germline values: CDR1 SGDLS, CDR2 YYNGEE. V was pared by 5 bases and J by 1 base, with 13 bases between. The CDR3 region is CASSPGGYSNQPQHF. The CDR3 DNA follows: TGTGCCAGCAGTCCGGGGGGATACAGCAATCAGCCCCAGCATTTT.

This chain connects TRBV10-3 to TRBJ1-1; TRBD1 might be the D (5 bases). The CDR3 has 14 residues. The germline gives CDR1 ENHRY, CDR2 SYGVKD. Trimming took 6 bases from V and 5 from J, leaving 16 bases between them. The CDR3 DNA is TGTGCCATCAGCCTTGGACCGCGGGGGACTGAAGCTTTCTTT. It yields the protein CAISLGPRGTEAFF.